A single sample is the source of the 14 T cell receptor beta chains below, sequenced in a study of post-analysis software for immune sequencing data (dated by TCRdb to the mid-2010s). Libraries were constructed by PCR. The sequencing machine was an Illumina HiSeq 2500. To reduce PCR and sequencing biases, unique molecular identifiers were incorporated into the TCR beta cDNA libraries. Starting from the raw public reads, TCRdb applied fastp trimming at Q25, assembled clones with MiXCR and retained in-frame beta chains. Every CDR3 protein is listed once, alongside the most common genes and DNA of its rows. Here the sample has approximately 730,000 distinct CDR3 sequences; approximately 30% occur a single time. The ten largest clones take up approximately 0.6% of the sample. Paper-wide results and their limitations: About five TRBV segments, including TRBV5-6, TRBV5-1 and TRBV20-1, were significantly more frequent in patients than controls.

Their antigens remain unidentified. The sequencing input was blood. Receptors originate from a girl aged 10-17 years with multiple sclerosis.

A few counts support this clonotype. This sequence joins TRBV6-6 and TRBJ2-5; D possibly corresponds to TRBD2 (5 bases). V lost 8 bases and J lost 11, with 27 bases in between. Germline V gene data show CDR1 as MNHNY and CDR2 as SVGAGI (reference sequence). The CDR3 sequence is 15 residues long. CDR3 DNA sequence: TGTGCCAGCCCTCCCCGGACTCACTTTAACAACGGGCAGTACTTC. As protein: CASPPRTHFNNGQYF.

This chain connects TRBV7-2 to TRBJ2-1, with 8 bases identical to TRBD1. V lost 6 bases to trimming and J lost 6 bases; unmatched junction nucleotides: 4. CDR3 size: 13 residues. Germline lookup yields CDR1 SGHTA and CDR2 FQGNSA. CDR3 residues: CASRPGTGNEQFF. The CDR3 nucleotides read TGTGCCAGCAGGCCTGGGACAGGCAATGAGCAGTTCTTC.

In DNA, the CDR3 is TGTGCCAGCAGCTCCCGAGGTAGCGGACCTTACAATGAGCAGTTCTTC. Translated: CASSSRGSGPYNEQFF. The genes are TRBV7-9 and TRBJ2-1; TRBD2 is a possible D gene (6 bases). CDR3 length: 16 amino acids. V was trimmed by 4 bases and J by 4 bases, leaving 17 bases between them. From germline, CDR1 is SEHNR and CDR2 FQNEAQ (reference sequence).

This clonotype was seen a few times. This chain links TRBV7-2 with TRBJ1-2; TRBD1 might be the D (5 bases). The germline V and J ends were trimmed by 1 base and 8 bases, with 14 bases remaining between them. Germline V lookup: CDR1 SGHTA, CDR2 FQGNSA. CDR3 length: 14 amino acids. The CDR3 DNA reads as TGTGCCAGCAGCTTAGAACCGGGGGTAGGCGGCTACACCTTC. It encodes CASSLEPGVGGYTF.

This clonotype appeared a few times. The chain links TRBV20-1 to TRBJ2-1, with TRBD2 matching 8 bases. This CDR3 is built from 12 residues. Germline-derived CDR1 and CDR2 are DFQATT and SNEGSKA (reference sequence). Trimming took 6 bases from V and 13 from J; bases not matched to a gene: 11. Written as DNA, the CDR3 is TGCAGTGCGTTAACTAGCGGAGGGGGACAGTTCTTC. It is translated as CSALTSGGGQFF.

As DNA, the CDR3 is TGTGCCAGGGGGTTGAGGGGGCGCGGCTCCTACGAGCAGTACTTC. Amino acids: CARGLRGRGSYEQYF. V gene TRBV6-6 combines with J gene TRBJ2-7; 7 bases are shared with TRBD1. After removal of 9 bases from V and 0 bases from J, the junction contained 11 bases not matched to a gene. The CDR3 is made up of 15 amino acids. Germline-derived CDR1 and CDR2 are MNHNY and SVGAGI (reference sequence).

This clonotype was seen a few times. The rearrangement joins TRBV5-1 to TRBJ2-7, with TRBD1 matching 9 bases. The CDR3 length is 14 residues. The ends lost 4 bases at V and 5 bases at J; junction bases unmatched: 7. Germline V gives CDR1 SGHRS, CDR2 YFSETQ. CDR3 coding DNA: TGCGCCAGCAGCCGGGACAGGGAAGTAAACGAGCAGTACTTC. Translation: CASSRDREVNEQYF.

The V call is TRBV10-3, the J call TRBJ2-3; D unclear. The CDR3 length is 14 residues. Looked up from germline, CDR1 is ENHRY and CDR2 is SYGVKD. The V end was cut by 3 bases, the J end by 2 bases, with 9 bases between. Here the CDR3 reads CAISEPLYTDTQYF. The CDR3 region has the DNA TGTGCCATCAGTGAACCCCTATACACAGATACGCAGTATTTT.

The chain employs TRBV20-1 and TRBJ2-5; 12 nucleotides agree with TRBD2. This CDR3 spans 16 amino acids. The trim removed 3 bases at V and 2 bases at J, leaving 7 bases unmatched. Germline lookup yields CDR1 DFQATT and CDR2 SNEGSKA (reference sequence). CDR3 region: CSARTGLAGPQETQYF. CDR3 in DNA: TGCAGTGCTAGGACAGGACTAGCGGGGCCACAAGAGACCCAGTACTTC.

The chain joins TRBV19 to TRBJ1-1; weak D call: TRBD1 (6 bases). The CDR3 length is 16 residues. CDR1 is LNHDA and CDR2 is SQIVND in the germline V gene (reference sequence). In DNA form, the CDR3 reads TGTGCTACGCGCTACCGGACAGAGAGAATGAACACTGAAGCTTTCTTT. This sequence encodes CATRYRTERMNTEAFF.

This clonotype was detected only once. The chain joins TRBV5-1 to TRBJ2-7; 8 bases are shared with TRBD2. CDR3 length: 14 residues. Germline-derived CDR1 and CDR2 are SGHRS and YFSETQ. Losses at the gene ends were 5 bases for V and 10 bases for J; bases not matched to a gene: 14. The CDR3 is CASREAGVREAQYF. DNA for the CDR3: TGCGCCAGCAGAGAGGCAGGGGTGCGGGAGGCCCAGTACTTC. Filled out from reference TRBV5-1 and TRBJ2-7, the complete variable domain reads KAGVTQTPRYLIKTRGQQVTLSCSPISGHRSVSWYQQTPGQGLQFLFEYFSETQRNKGNFPGRFSGRQFSNSRSEMNVSTLELGDSALYLCASREAGVREAQYFGPGTRLTVT.

Remarks on this clonotype: At one end the junction does not follow the germline gene, possibly because of a read error. The gene calls are TRBV3-1 and TRBJ2-7; TRBD2 matches 10 bases. Germline V gene data show CDR1 as LGHDT and CDR2 as YNNKEL (reference sequence). The CDR3 length is 15 residues. For the CDR3, the DNA is TGCGCCAGCAGGCCCGGGACTAGCGCTTACTACGAGCAGTACTTC. Its protein product is CASRPGTSAYYEQYF.

The chain recombines TRBV7-2 with TRBJ2-5; D is undetermined. CDR1 SGHTA and CDR2 FQGNSA come from the germline V gene. The CDR3 sequence is 15 residues long. Trimming shortened V by 5 bases and J by 7 bases, and 20 bases separated the two germline ends. CDR3 sequence: CASSPGLWAGGTQYF. The CDR3 DNA sequence: TGTGCCAGCAGCCCTGGTCTTTGGGCAGGTGGGACCCAGTACTTC.

Only a few counts were recorded for this clonotype. The chain employs TRBV9 and TRBJ1-1; no definite D call. The CDR3 runs 14 residues. Trimming pared 0 bases from V and 4 bases from J, leaving 10 bases between. Germline V CDR1 and CDR2: SGDLS, YYNGEE. The CDR3 DNA reads TGTGCCAGCAGCGTAGCGGTGCCAAGCACTGAAGCTTTCTTT. This codes for CASSVAVPSTEAFF.